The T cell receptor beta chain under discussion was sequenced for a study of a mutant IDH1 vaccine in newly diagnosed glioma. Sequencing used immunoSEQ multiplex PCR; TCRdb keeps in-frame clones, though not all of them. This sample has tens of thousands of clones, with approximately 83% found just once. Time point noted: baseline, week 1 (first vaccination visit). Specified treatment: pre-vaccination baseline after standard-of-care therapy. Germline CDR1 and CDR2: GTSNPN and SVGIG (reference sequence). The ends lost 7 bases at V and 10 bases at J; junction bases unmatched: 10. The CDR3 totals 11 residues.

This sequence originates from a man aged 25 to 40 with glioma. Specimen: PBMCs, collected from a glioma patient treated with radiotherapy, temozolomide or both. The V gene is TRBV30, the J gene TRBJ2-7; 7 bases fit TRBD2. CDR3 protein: CASSLAEVQYF. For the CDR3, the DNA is TGTGCCTCCTCCCTAGCGGAGGTTCAGTACTTC.